This TCR beta chain was captured in a study of beta chain features in type 1 diabetes. Of the isolated RNA, all was reverse transcribed, and so the sequenced material was expressed TCRB transcripts. Some clones are missing from TCRdb's copy, which holds only in-frame ones; the method was immunoSEQ multiplex PCR. The sample yields just over 600,000 clones, 15% to 17% seen once. Trimming removed 0 bases at V and 5 bases at J, with 7 bases between. Germline V gives CDR1 SGHTA, CDR2 FQGTGA. The CDR3 loop spans 13 amino acids. The table lists this clone with a few counts. The rearrangement joins TRBV7-3 to TRBJ1-2; weak D call: TRBD1 (5 bases). This TCR derives from a man aged 18 to 30 in good health. Specimen: naive CD4+ T cells from blood. CDR3 in DNA: TGTGCCAGCAGCTTAACAGGACAATATGGCTACACCTTC. Residues: CASSLTGQYGYTF.